This T cell receptor beta chain stems from a study of CD8 T cells in ankylosing spondylitis. Trimming stripped 3 bases from V and 5 bases from J, with 12 bases between. CDR1 SGHTA and CDR2 FQGTGA come from the germline V gene. The CDR3 totals 14 residues. TCRdb analysed the 5' RACE reads with MiXCR anew, one entry per CDR3 protein. This sample has 220,000 or so distinct CDR3 sequences, with around 17% found just once. This clonotype was seen a handful of times. Its antigen is not known. General study points: It appeared that ankylosing spondylitis blood was characterized by a TCR beta motif of several highly homologous variants.

The sequencing sample was made of blood, either unsorted or a sorted T cell fraction (not recorded which). This chain links TRBV7-3 with TRBJ2-3, with a tentative D call TRBD2 (7 bases). This receptor was identified in a male donor with ankylosing spondylitis. The CDR3 DNA reads as TGTGCCAGCAGCTTGTCGGGGGGCGGAGATACGCAGTATTTT. Protein sequence: CASSLSGGGDTQYF. Using reference TRBV7-3 and TRBJ2-3 for the parts outside the CDR3, the full variable domain is GAGVSQTPSNKVTEKGKYVELRCDPISGHTALYWYRQSLGQGPEFLIYFQGTGAADDSGLPNDRFFAVRPEGSVSTLKIQRTERGDSAVYLCASSLSGGGDTQYFGPGTRLTVL.